This section outlines one T cell receptor (beta chain) sequence together with its context. The clone's antigen remains unknown. Base qualities are not recorded, but no much larger clone differs from it by a single base. The cohort was made up of roughly 670 healthy bone marrow donors. All cohort members were sampled while nominally healthy, although unrecorded immune exposures were likely present. The donor was CMV seropositive and belonged to the group of more than 250 seropositive cohort members. Every donor gave a peripheral blood sample, and the peripheral blood mononuclear cells from that sample were used for TCR beta sequencing. The Qiagen DNeasy Blood Extraction Kit was used to extract genomic DNA from the blood cell samples. The method was the immunoSEQ multiplex PCR assay. The multiplex PCR relied on a mix of 60 forward primers for TCR Vbeta segments and 13 reverse primers for TCR Jbeta segments. Amplification of the CDR3 region of rearranged TCR beta genes was performed with a multiplex PCR assay on genomic DNA. The Illumina HiSeq System was used to sequence the amplified TCR beta libraries as 87-base-pair reads. As for the original processing: A later analysis tallied some 79 million unique TCR beta chains across the 666 repertoires, and approximately 12 million of those chains were shared by two or more donors. Raw reads were error-corrected and collapsed into unique sequences with a nearest-neighbor algorithm that merged closely related sequences to remove PCR and sequencing errors. Alignment of CDR3 sequences to IMGT reference sequences was used to assign V, D and J gene segments. For a sequence to be retained, at least a six-nucleotide match to both a V gene segment and a J gene segment was required. Rearrangements were called productive when the CDR3 lacked stop codons and stayed in frame with V and J; all others were non-productive. Following IMGT convention, CDR3 was defined as the stretch from the second conserved V-encoded cysteine up to the conserved J-encoded phenylalanine. The earlier analysis of about 530 of the donors excluded any sequence lacking an unambiguous match to a single V gene segment. In an earlier analysis of a few hundred of the donors, V segments were called functional above 56.7% productive rearrangements and were called segregating when the between-donor standard deviation exceeded 5%. A statistical classification framework was built to diagnose cytomegalovirus status from the catalog of TCR beta chain sequences. V and J gene assignment, in a later analysis, came from comparing TCR nucleotide sequences with IMGT/GENE-DB human TR gene sequences. The TCRdist pipeline was used in a later analysis to assign CDR3 sequences and most-parsimonious VDJ recombination scenarios. In a later analysis, each TCR beta chain was defined by its CDR3 amino acid sequence together with its V-gene family, and reads without a unique V-gene family were excluded. In a later analysis, nearly 600 highly shared, low-generation-probability nucleotide sequences were removed to address suspected cross-contamination and a sequencing artifact. For each public chain, a later analysis derived a clonal expansion index from normalized ranks of inferred template counts within each repertoire. In a later analysis, generation probabilities were computed using a VDJ recombination model fitted to out-of-frame rearrangements, and the results were checked against IGoR. A later analysis scored TCR-TCR, TCR-HLA and TCR-CMV co-occurrence with hypergeometric tests, applying a repertoire-size bias correction to TCR pairs. False discovery rates were estimated in a later analysis by permuting HLA or CMV assignments 20 times. In a later analysis, co-occurring TCRs were grouped with DBSCAN, and TCRdist sequence similarity was added when clustering was performed within HLA-allele-positive subsets. Co-occurrence clustering excluded repertoires with fewer than 30,000 or more than 120,000 public chains, plus five with anomalous nucleotide sharing. The table comes from immuneACCESS by way of TCRdb, which keeps in-frame sequences with V and J called. Part of the clones is missing from these tables; in studies checked, under half for an unresolved V gene and the rest for unknown reasons. V, J and clone size derive from that table, while D and trimming were established from the DNA sequence. The sample records 95,000 to 110,000 clones, around three quarters of which are singletons. 10% of the sample is taken by the ten largest.

This record comes from a study of cytomegalovirus exposure and HLA in healthy donors (dated by TCRdb to about 2017). About the full investigation: According to an earlier analysis of a few hundred of the donors, roughly 180 million T cells yielded 117 million unique TCR beta sequences and 276 Gb of sequence data. Among the approximately 420 genotyped donors, approximately 82% belonged to the genetic ancestry cluster associated with self-reported Caucasian donors. The aim of the study was to test whether cataloging public T cell receptors could identify signatures of past pathogen exposure. A later genetic analysis took genome-wide SNP genotypes for about 65% of the 666 donors and used that subset as a discovery cohort. An earlier analysis of some 500 of the donors used high-throughput TCR beta sequencing to judge whether each TCR beta V gene segment behaved as functional or pseudogenic. Among about 410 genotyped donors of the cohort, an average of roughly 230,000 unique TCR beta nucleotide sequences was sequenced per donor, of which approximately 19% were non-productive. An early release covering roughly 600 HLA-typed donors comprised roughly 300 gigabases of sequencing data and approximately 85 million unique TCR sequences. Typing coverage varied by locus: about 620-630 donors for A, B, C, DRB1 and DQB1; roughly 510 for DQA1; about 570 for DPA1; 450 to 480 for DPB1. Class I and class II HLA loci were covered by the typing at four-digit resolution. In the later analysis, no new phenotypic data were used to find candidate immune exposures; instead, reliance was placed on TCR beta sequences and their occurrence across donors. Every discovery cohort repertoire had been produced on one sequencing platform. A separate validation cohort of roughly 110 different subjects was used in addition to the roughly 670-subject first cohort. Several DR-DQ haplotypes were handled as single units for association and clustering because linkage in the cohort was strong. The study combined high-throughput TCR immunosequencing, statistical association of individual TCRs with disease status, and machine learning to predict cytomegalovirus infection status. In a later analysis, previously published TCR beta repertoires from 600 to 850 donors were re-analyzed and high-resolution HLA genotyping was added so that TCR occurrence patterns could be studied. The study used immunosequencing to profile the T cell repertoires of approximately 690 subjects and linked those repertoires to cytomegalovirus serostatus. Donor age, sex, ethnicity and CMV serostatus were compiled alongside the repertoire data.

Results the study describes overall, beyond this receptor: In a later analysis, TCR association rates were found to vary across HLA loci, with the most associated TCRs seen for DRB1 alleles and the fewest for HLA-C alleles. A group of highly shared sequence variants was considered likely to be a technical artifact of the sequencing pipeline. The study gave a list of 150 to 200 TCR beta chains associated with cytomegalovirus. In vitro tests confirmed that a few of the cytomegalovirus-associated TCR beta chains recognize cytomegalovirus antigens. In a later analysis, several top co-occurrence clusters were reported to appear linked to parvovirus B19, influenza, CMV and Epstein-Barr virus. A further reported finding was that TCR beta sequences accurately predicted the HLA-A and HLA-B alleles for most subjects in the first cohort. Roughly uniform sequencing depth across donors was assumed in presence/absence analyses, although this assumption may not hold. In a later genetic analysis, a missense DCLRE1C variant was associated with V-gene and J-gene trimming of TCR beta chains, and the association was replicated in an independent cohort. Linkage disequilibrium might explain the correlated functional status among segregating V segments, but an unknown experimental factor could not be ruled out. It was suggested by the authors that the approach could potentially be generalized to other disease states and immunological phenotypes. Some IMGT-functional V segments, including TRBV6-2 and TRBV6-3, could not be told apart with the 87-base-pair reads, so those segments were excluded. In a later analysis, 15,000 to 20,000 TCR beta sequences were associated with specific HLA alleles at a false discovery rate of 0.05. In a later analysis, HLA-associated TCR beta chains showed more clonal expansion and lower generation probabilities than non-associated chains that were equally common. When HLA alleles, especially DR and DQ, strongly co-occurred, attributing TCR associations to individual alleles was difficult. Most CMV-associated TCR beta chains appeared to be HLA-restricted in a later analysis, and the HLA associations seemed to be driven largely by CMV exposure. Most TCR sequences were seen in very few donors, while some public TCRs were found in many individuals. Only TCR beta chains were sequenced in this cohort, and the absence of alpha or paired-chain data limited detectable features. For the cohort, immune exposure information was limited to CMV serostatus. HLA typing was unavailable for some donors at each locus, so association tests used only the typed subset. Cytomegalovirus status was reported to be diagnosed by the classifier with high specificity and sensitivity in both the original and validation cohorts. A later genetic analysis reported fewer N-insertions in productive TCRs among donors in an Asian-associated ancestry cluster than the roughly 620-donor mean. An earlier analysis of around 600 of the donors showed that most TCR beta V segments appeared in productive rearrangements either about 87% or about 30% of the time, which broadly matched IMGT annotations. Because counts were too low, roughly 16 rarely observed V segments, including chromosome 9 orphons, were excluded from the earlier analysis of 587 of the donors.

CDR1 and CDR2, looked up from the germline V gene, are SGHRS and YFSETQ. The V end loses 2 bases and the J end loses 6 bases, and a stretch of 15 bases separates them. The CDR3 has 15 amino acids, counting the end cysteine and phenylalanine. The sequence is cut down to CDR3 DNA, 45 bases in frame from base 1. This clonotype originated in a woman under 30 in good health and CMV-seropositive. Input material: PBMCs. Recombination linked TRBV5-1 to TRBJ1-3; matching of 6 bases hints at TRBD1 as the D gene. The sequence in DNA is TGCGCCAGCAGCTTAGGACAGCTGTGGGAAAACACCATATATTTT. Translated, it gives CASSLGQLWENTIYF.